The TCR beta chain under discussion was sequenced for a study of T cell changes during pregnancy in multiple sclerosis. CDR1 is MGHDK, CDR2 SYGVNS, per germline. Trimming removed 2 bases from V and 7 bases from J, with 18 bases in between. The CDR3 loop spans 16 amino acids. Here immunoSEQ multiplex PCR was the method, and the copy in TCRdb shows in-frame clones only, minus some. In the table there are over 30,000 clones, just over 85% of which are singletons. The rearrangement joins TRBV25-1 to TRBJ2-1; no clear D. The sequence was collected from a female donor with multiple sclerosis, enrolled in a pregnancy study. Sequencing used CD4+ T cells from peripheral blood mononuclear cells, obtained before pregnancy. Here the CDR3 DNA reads TGTGCCAGCAGTGAACTCACGGCTCCTAGTCGAAATGAGCAGTTCTTC. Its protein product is CASSELTAPSRNEQFF. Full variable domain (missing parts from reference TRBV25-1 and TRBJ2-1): EADIYQTPRYLVIGTGKKITLECSQTMGHDKMYWYQQDPGMELHLIHYSYGVNSTEKGDLSSESTVSRIRTEHFPLTLESARPSHTSQYLCASSELTAPSRNEQFFGPGTRLTVL.